Following are 22 T cell receptor beta chains from one sample sequenced in a study of CD8 T cells in ankylosing spondylitis. In TCRdb, the 5' RACE reads were re-called with MiXCR into one record per CDR3 protein. The profile shows under 450,000 distinct CDR3 sequences, more than 20% of them singletons. Sequencing used blood, either unsorted or a sorted T cell fraction (not recorded which). These receptors all come from a male donor with ankylosing spondylitis or in good health (not recorded which).

The J gene is TRBJ2-7, the V gene TRBV5-6; TRBD1 is a possible D gene (5 bases). Germline-derived CDR1 and CDR2 are SGHDT and YYEEEE. This CDR3 has 14 amino acids. V gave up 2 bases and J gave up 6 bases, with 15 bases separating them. DNA for the CDR3: TGTGCCAGCAGCTTCCAAGGGTGGGGCTCCGAGCAGTACTTC. Residues: CASSFQGWGSEQYF.

Many counts were recorded for this clonotype. V is TRBV4-1 and J is TRBJ2-5; tentatively, D is TRBD2 (6 bases). The CDR3 has 16 amino acids. CDR1 MGHRA and CDR2 YSYEKL come from the germline V gene. V was pared by 1 base and J by 2 bases, with 14 bases between. DNA of the CDR3: TGCGCCAGCAGCCAAGGTGGCGCGGGGTTACAAGAGACCCAGTACTTC. This encodes CASSQGGAGLQETQYF.

This chain joins TRBV5-1 and TRBJ2-7, with D perhaps matching TRBD1 (6 bases). Germline V gene data show CDR1 as SGHRS and CDR2 as YFSETQ. V dropped 5 bases and J dropped 2 bases, with 8 bases sitting between them. The CDR3 loop spans 12 amino acids. The CDR3 DNA reads as TGCGCCAGCAGGGGGACAACCTACGAGCAGTACTTC. Residues: CASRGTTYEQYF.

The rearrangement joins TRBV28 to TRBJ2-7, with D unclear. V lost 7 bases to trimming and J lost 2 bases, with 15 bases between them. Germline V gives CDR1 MDHEN, CDR2 SYDVKM. The CDR3 loop spans 14 amino acids. The CDR3 loop is CASTSQGLPYEQYF. The CDR3 DNA reads as TGTGCCAGCACCTCTCAAGGTCTTCCCTACGAGCAGTACTTC.

The V call is TRBV18, the J call TRBJ2-5, with D unclear. Germline V lookup: CDR1 KGHSH, CDR2 LQKENI. Trimming left V 4 bases short and J 0 bases short, with 12 bases between. CDR3 length: 15 residues. CDR3 region: CASSLGGGNQETQYF. The CDR3 DNA reads as TGTGCCAGCTCACTAGGCGGCGGCAACCAAGAGACCCAGTACTTC.

The chain has TRBV29-1 and TRBJ2-7; 10 positions agree with TRBD1. V gave up 6 bases and J gave up 6 bases; unmatched junction bases: 11. Germline loops: CDR1 SQVTM, CDR2 ANQGSEA. This CDR3 comprises 14 residues. The CDR3 reads CSVAGTGESGEQYF. The CDR3 nucleotides are TGCAGCGTAGCCGGGACAGGGGAGTCCGGCGAGCAGTACTTC.

V gene TRBV2 combines with J gene TRBJ1-5, with D unresolved. Germline V gene lookup returns CDR1 SNHLY and CDR2 FYNNEI. The CDR3 consists of 13 residues. Deletions cut 7 bases from V and 13 bases from J, with 20 bases between. The CDR3 DNA follows: TGTGCCAGCACCCTCGGAATTAGGGCACCACAGCATTTT. Its protein product is CASTLGIRAPQHF.

The V call is TRBV11-1, the J call TRBJ2-7, with 9 bases matching TRBD1. V trimming: 6 bases; J trimming: 4 bases; junction bases outside the gene matches: 7. The CDR3 runs 14 residues. The germline CDR1 and CDR2 sequences are SGHAT and FQDESV (reference sequence). CDR3 bases: TGTGCCAGCAGTATCACGGGACAGGGTTACGAGCAGTACTTC. Its protein is CASSITGQGYEQYF.

The genes are TRBV29-1 and TRBJ2-1; D unclear. CDR1 and CDR2 from the germline V gene are SQVTM and ANQGSEA. The CDR3 spans 11 residues. V was pared by 4 bases and J by 7 bases, with 8 bases between. The CDR3 spells CSVVMGNEQFF. The CDR3 region has the DNA TGCAGCGTTGTCATGGGAAATGAGCAGTTCTTC.

This clonotype was seen a few times. The chain links TRBV4-1 to TRBJ2-7; 7 bases fit TRBD1. The CDR3 covers 15 residues. Per germline, CDR1 MGHRA and CDR2 YSYEKL. V shed 5 bases and J 3 bases; nucleotides not matched to a gene: 10. The CDR3 sequence is CASSSGTEGYYEQYF. CDR3 coding DNA: TGCGCCAGCAGCTCCGGGACAGAAGGATACTACGAGCAGTACTTC.

This chain uses TRBV4-1 with TRBJ2-3; no definite D call. V was shortened by 4 bases and J by 6 bases, with 14 bases between the two germline ends. Germline-derived CDR1 and CDR2 are MGHRA and YSYEKL. This CDR3 comprises 14 residues. CDR3 amino acids: CASSLVSNSDTQYF. The CDR3 coding sequence is TGCGCCAGCAGCCTCGTTTCAAATTCGGATACGCAGTATTTT.

The genes are TRBV11-2 and TRBJ2-3, with TRBD2 as a possible D gene (5 bases). The CDR3 runs to 12 residues. Between the trimmed V and J ends, which lost 0 bases and 8 bases, there was a span of 6 bases. The germline V gene encodes CDR1 SGHAT and CDR2 FQNNGV. CDR3 DNA sequence: TGTGCCAGCAGCTTAGATGCGGGTACGCAGTATTTT. It is translated as CASSLDAGTQYF. The whole variable domain, remainder taken from reference TRBV11-2 and TRBJ2-3, is EAGVAQSPRYKIIEKRQSVAFWCNPISGHATLYWYQQILGQGPKLLIQFQNNGVVDDSQLPKDRFSAERLKGVDSTLKIQPAKLEDSAVYLCASSLDAGTQYFGPGTRLTVL.

V is TRBV20-1 and J is TRBJ2-5, with D possibly called TRBD1 or TRBD2 (6 bases each). The V and J ends lost 3 bases and 1 base respectively, with 27 bases between them. The CDR3 loop spans 19 amino acids. Germline V gene data show CDR1 as DFQATT and CDR2 as SNEGSKA (reference sequence). CDR3 sequence reads: CSARASGERALFVQETQYF. The CDR3 coding sequence is TGCAGTGCTAGGGCCTCAGGGGAGCGGGCACTGTTCGTCCAAGAGACCCAGTACTTC.

This clonotype was seen a few times. The rearrangement uses TRBV3-1 and TRBJ2-1, with D perhaps matching TRBD1 (5 bases). In germline, CDR1 is LGHDT, CDR2 YNNKEL (reference sequence). V lost 0 bases and J lost 7, with 13 bases in between. This CDR3 spans 15 amino acids. CDR3 DNA: TGTGCCAGCAGCCAAGAGGCCCCAGGGCGGAATGAGCAGTTCTTC. Translating it yields CASSQEAPGRNEQFF.

The sample holds a few counts of this clonotype. V is TRBV28 and J is TRBJ2-3; D ambiguous. Germline lookup yields CDR1 MDHEN and CDR2 SYDVKM. V was shortened by 5 bases and J by 5 bases, with 14 bases between the two germline ends. The CDR3 totals 14 residues. CDR3 loop: CASSSPTTGDTQYF. CDR3 coding DNA: TGTGCCAGCAGTAGCCCCACAACGGGAGATACGCAGTATTTT.

This chain links TRBV20-1 with TRBJ2-1, with D maybe TRBD2 (6 bases). Germline V gives CDR1 DFQATT, CDR2 SNEGSKA (reference sequence). Trimming took 5 bases from V and 2 from J, leaving 16 bases between them. The CDR3 runs 15 residues. The DNA of the CDR3 is TGCAGTGCTGCCGACGGGACTGCCACCTACAATGAGCAGTTCTTC. Its translation is CSAADGTATYNEQFF.

Many counts were recorded for this clonotype. This chain's CDR3 is CASSQGTETYEQYF. CDR3 bases: TGTGCCAGCAGCCAAGGGACAGAAACCTACGAGCAGTACTTC. The rearrangement links TRBV3-1 to TRBJ2-7; weak D call: TRBD1 (6 bases). Germline V gene data show CDR1 as LGHDT and CDR2 as YNNKEL (reference sequence). This CDR3 region has 14 residues. V lost 1 base, J lost 2 bases, and 9 bases lay in between.

This clonotype occurred many times. The CDR3 loop is CASGHNEQFF. Written as DNA, the CDR3 is TGCGCCAGCGGACACAATGAGCAGTTCTTC. The V gene is TRBV4-1, the J gene TRBJ2-1; D is ambiguous. The CDR3 runs 10 residues. Trimming cost V 8 bases and J 5 bases, with 4 bases left between them. The germline V gene encodes CDR1 MGHRA and CDR2 YSYEKL.

This chain joins TRBV29-1 and TRBJ2-7, with 7 bases that match TRBD2. Trimming removed 7 bases from V and 4 bases from J; junction bases left unmatched: 10. The CDR3 loop spans 13 amino acids. Germline CDR1 is SQVTM and CDR2 is ANQGSEA. Here the CDR3 reads CSAELANGYEQYF. For the CDR3, the DNA is TGCAGCGCCGAACTAGCGAATGGGTACGAGCAGTACTTC.

This chain links TRBV7-9 with TRBJ2-3; D remains ambiguous. CDR3 length: 14 amino acids. The V end lost 5 bases, the J end lost 4 bases, and 13 bases lay between the germline ends. CDR1 SEHNR and CDR2 FQNEAQ come from the germline V gene (reference sequence). CDR3 in amino acids: CASSPAESADTQYF. CDR3 nucleotides: TGTGCCAGCAGCCCAGCTGAGTCGGCAGATACGCAGTATTTT. The complete variable domain, with remaining parts taken from reference TRBV7-9 and TRBJ2-3, reads DTGVSQNPRHKITKRGQNVTFRCDPISEHNRLYWYRQTLGQGPEFLTYFQNEAQLEKSRLLSDRFSAERPKGSFSTLEIQRTEQGDSAMYLCASSPAESADTQYFGPGTRLTVL.

This chain connects TRBV4-1 to TRBJ2-2; perhaps TRBD2 as D (6 bases). Germline V CDR1 and CDR2: MGHRA, YSYEKL. V lost 6 bases and J lost 6, with 20 bases in between. This CDR3 is 16 amino acids long. The CDR3 here is CASSLGRGLKAGELFF. In DNA form, the CDR3 reads TGCGCCAGCAGTCTTGGCCGGGGGTTAAAGGCCGGGGAGCTGTTTTTT.

In this sample, this clonotype turned up a few times. The gene calls are TRBV12-3 or TRBV12-4 and TRBJ2-3; weak D call: TRBD2 (6 bases). Between the trimmed V and J ends, which lost 3 bases and 0 bases, there was a span of 10 bases. CDR3 length: 15 amino acids. The CDR3 nucleotides are TGTGCCAGCAGTTTTGTGGGGACTAGCACAGATACGCAGTATTTT. Amino acid sequence: CASSFVGTSTDTQYF.